These T cell receptor beta chains were read from a single sample in a study of vaccination and CD4 T cells after COVID-19. TCRdb re-analysed the PCR reads in MiXCR, keeping a single row per CDR3 protein. The table has some 2,900 distinct CDR3 sequences, roughly 80% seen once. Antigens of these TCRs are unknown. Sequencing was carried out using CD4+ T cells from blood, cultured in vitro. These receptor sequences come from a human donor who had recovered from COVID-19. Both conserved end residues are part of each CDR3. A D gene is named only where the DNA matches it firmly. Part of the rows lack a size; the others show once, few, many or a class for expanded clones.

>-|-|TRBJ1-1|TRBV19
CASWRSGVYTEAFF
TGTGCCAGCTGGAGATCAGGGGTGTACACTGAAGCTTTCTTT
>-|-|TRBJ1-2|TRBV20-1
CSARSRHINYGYTF
TGCAGTGCTAGGTCCCGCCACATTAACTATGGCTACACCTTC
>hyperexpanded|TRBD1|TRBJ1-5|TRBV10-3
CAISESGQGSNQPQHF
TGTGCCATCAGTGAGTCGGGACAGGGTAGCAATCAGCCCCAGCATTTT
>once|-|TRBJ2-7|TRBV20-1
CSAAPPGGADYEQYF
TGCAGTGCAGCCCCCCCAGGGGGGGCCGACTACGAGCAGTACTTC
>large|TRBD1|TRBJ1-2|TRBV6-1
CASHTSGGANYGYTF
TGTGCCAGCCACACCTCAGGGGGAGCTAACTATGGCTACACCTTC
>-|-|TRBJ2-7|TRBV10-1
CANSEGPPYEQYF
TGCGCCAACTCGGAGGGCCCTCCCTACGAGCAGTACTTC
>once|-|TRBJ1-2|TRBV2
CASSVRPLEGYTF
TGTGCCAGCAGTGTTCGTCCCTTGGAAGGCTACACCTTC
>-|-|TRBJ2-5|TRBV20-1
CSARVRQGGQETQYF
TGCAGTGCTAGAGTGAGGCAGGGGGGTCAAGAGACCCAGTACTTC
>-|TRBD1|TRBJ2-2|TRBV18
CASSPSAQGATGELFF
TGTGCCAGCTCACCATCAGCCCAGGGGGCCACCGGGGAGCTGTTTTTT
>-|-|TRBJ2-7|TRBV7-2
CASSLGSSTSTYEQYF
TGTGCCAGCAGCTTGGGTTCGAGCACCTCGACCTACGAGCAGTACTTC
>-|-|TRBJ1-2|TRBV12-3/TRBV12-4
CASSSPGKVYGYTF
TGTGCCAGCAGCTCCCCGGGGAAGGTCTATGGCTACACCTTC
>once|-|TRBJ2-1|TRBV7-3
CASSLGHDEQFF
TGTGCCAGCAGCTTAGGTCACGATGAGCAGTTCTTC
>once|-|TRBJ1-2|TRBV20-1
CSAREDSTYGYTF
TGCAGTGCTAGAGAGGACAGTACCTATGGCTACACCTTC
>-|TRBD1|TRBJ1-6|TRBV20-1
CSARTGNTYNSPLHF
TGCAGTGCTAGGACAGGGAACACCTATAATTCACCCCTCCACTTT
>-|-|TRBJ1-1|TRBV6-1
CASRTGAMNTEAFF
TGTGCCAGCAGGACTGGGGCCATGAACACTGAAGCTTTCTTT
>-|TRBD2|TRBJ2-1|TRBV5-1
CASSLGSSGGHNEQFF
TGCGCCAGCAGCTTGGGATCTAGCGGGGGGCACAATGAGCAGTTCTTC
>-|TRBD1|TRBJ1-2|TRBV27
CASSFGTGGNYGYTF
TGTGCCAGCAGTTTTGGGACAGGGGGAAACTATGGCTACACCTTC
>-|-|TRBJ1-2|TRBV7-3
CASSRDGEGTRLFAYTF
TGTGCCAGCAGTAGAGATGGGGAGGGCACCCGGTTATTCGCGTACACCTTC
>-|-|TRBJ1-6|TRBV5-1
CASSLGTASNSPLHF
TGCGCCAGCAGCTTGGGGACAGCATCGAATTCACCCCTCCACTTT
>-|TRBD2|TRBJ2-7|TRBV6-2/TRBV6-3
CASSLAGGRPSYEQYF
TGTGCCAGCAGCTTAGCGGGGGGCCGACCCTCCTACGAGCAGTACTTC
>-|-|TRBJ1-2|TRBV18
CASSPLAVGYGYTF
TGTGCCAGCTCACCACTGGCGGTGGGCTATGGCTACACCTTC
>-|TRBD2|TRBJ2-5|TRBV7-2
CASSLGGGQETQYF
TGTGCCAGCAGCTTAGGCGGGGGGCAAGAGACCCAGTACTTC
>large|TRBD1|TRBJ1-5|TRBV6-1
CASSEIWGQSNQPQHF
TGTGCCAGCAGTGAAATATGGGGACAGTCAAATCAGCCCCAGCATTTT
>-|-|TRBJ2-5|TRBV7-7
CASSPITGETQYF
TGTGCCAGCAGCCCAATAACGGGGGAGACCCAGTACTTC
>-|-|TRBJ1-1|TRBV11-3
CASSLDGGQNTEAFF
TGTGCCAGCAGCTTAGATGGGGGGCAGAACACTGAAGCTTTCTTT
>medium-sized|-|TRBJ1-2|TRBV4-2
CASSQAGRGPGYTF
TGTGCCAGCAGCCAAGCGGGGCGGGGCCCTGGCTACACCTTC
>-|-|TRBJ2-7|TRBV7-3
CASSLTATGPYEQYF
TGTGCCAGCAGCTTAACTGCCACAGGGCCCTACGAGCAGTACTTC
>-|-|TRBJ1-6|TRBV28
CASNPPTGSNSPLHF
TGTGCCAGCAATCCACCGACAGGATCGAATTCACCCCTCCACTTT
>-|-|TRBJ1-5|TRBV19
CASTVTRTYSNQPQHF
TGTGCCAGTACCGTAACACGTACCTATAGCAATCAGCCCCAGCATTTT
>large|-|TRBJ2-1|TRBV20-1
CSARAGAKGQFF
TGCAGTGCTAGAGCAGGGGCAAAAGGGCAGTTCTTC
>-|TRBD1|TRBJ1-2|TRBV10-3
CAIRGTEPNYGYTF
TGTGCCATCAGGGGGACAGAACCTAACTATGGCTACACCTTC
>-|-|TRBJ2-3|TRBV5-6
CASSFTLVPDTQYF
TGTGCCAGCAGCTTCACTCTTGTCCCAGATACGCAGTATTTT
>-|-|TRBJ1-5|TRBV15
CATSNQDYWGHQPQHF
TGTGCCACCAGCAACCAGGACTACTGGGGGCATCAGCCCCAGCATTTT
>-|-|TRBJ1-5|TRBV7-2
CASSARGASNQPQHF
TGTGCCAGCAGCGCCCGGGGGGCTAGCAATCAGCCCCAGCATTTT
>-|TRBD1|TRBJ2-3|TRBV20-1
CSASPTGGVDTQYF
TGCAGTGCTAGCCCGACAGGGGGCGTAGATACGCAGTATTTT
>-|-|TRBJ1-5|TRBV2
CASEPDYSNQPQHF
TGTGCCAGCGAGCCAGATTATAGCAATCAGCCCCAGCATTTT
>-|-|TRBJ2-3|TRBV7-2
CASSFSGTDTQYF
TGTGCCAGCAGCTTTTCGGGCACAGATACGCAGTATTTT
>-|-|TRBJ1-2|TRBV2
CASSFRDTYGYTF
TGTGCCAGCAGTTTCCGGGACACCTATGGCTACACCTTC
>-|-|TRBJ1-1|TRBV27
CASSSMGHPNTEAFF
TGTGCCAGCAGTTCAATGGGACACCCTAACACTGAAGCTTTCTTT
>large|-|TRBJ1-2|TRBV10-3
CAISESTGSGYGYTF
TGTGCCATCAGTGAGTCGACGGGGTCGGGCTATGGCTACACCTTC
>-|-|TRBJ1-2|TRBV28
CASSLEAGNGYTF
TGTGCCAGCAGTTTAGAAGCCGGGAACGGCTACACCTTC
>-|-|TRBJ1-2|TRBV20-1
CSARGTFYGYTF
TGCAGTGCTAGAGGGACATTTTATGGCTACACCTTC
>-|-|TRBJ1-1|TRBV7-9
CASSLAQGWGTEAFF
TGTGCCAGCAGCTTAGCCCAGGGTTGGGGCACTGAAGCTTTCTTT
>-|-|TRBJ2-1|TRBV6-5
CASSYSLRGVSYNEQFF
TGTGCCAGCAGTTACTCCCTTCGAGGAGTCTCCTACAATGAGCAGTTCTTC